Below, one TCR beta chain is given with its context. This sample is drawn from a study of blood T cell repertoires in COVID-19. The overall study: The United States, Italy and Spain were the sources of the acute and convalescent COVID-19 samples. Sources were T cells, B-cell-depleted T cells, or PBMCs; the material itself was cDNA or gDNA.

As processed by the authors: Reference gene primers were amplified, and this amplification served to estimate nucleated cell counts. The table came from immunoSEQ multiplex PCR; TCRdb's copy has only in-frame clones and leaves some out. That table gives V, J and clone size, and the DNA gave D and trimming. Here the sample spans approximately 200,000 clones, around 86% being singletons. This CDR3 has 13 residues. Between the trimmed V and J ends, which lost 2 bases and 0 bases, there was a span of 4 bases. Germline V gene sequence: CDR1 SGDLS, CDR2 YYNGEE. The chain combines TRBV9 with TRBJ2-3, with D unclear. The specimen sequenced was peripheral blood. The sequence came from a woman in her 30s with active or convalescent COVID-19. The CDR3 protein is CASSVPSTDTQYF. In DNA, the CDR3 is TGTGCCAGCAGCGTCCCTAGCACAGATACGCAGTATTTT.